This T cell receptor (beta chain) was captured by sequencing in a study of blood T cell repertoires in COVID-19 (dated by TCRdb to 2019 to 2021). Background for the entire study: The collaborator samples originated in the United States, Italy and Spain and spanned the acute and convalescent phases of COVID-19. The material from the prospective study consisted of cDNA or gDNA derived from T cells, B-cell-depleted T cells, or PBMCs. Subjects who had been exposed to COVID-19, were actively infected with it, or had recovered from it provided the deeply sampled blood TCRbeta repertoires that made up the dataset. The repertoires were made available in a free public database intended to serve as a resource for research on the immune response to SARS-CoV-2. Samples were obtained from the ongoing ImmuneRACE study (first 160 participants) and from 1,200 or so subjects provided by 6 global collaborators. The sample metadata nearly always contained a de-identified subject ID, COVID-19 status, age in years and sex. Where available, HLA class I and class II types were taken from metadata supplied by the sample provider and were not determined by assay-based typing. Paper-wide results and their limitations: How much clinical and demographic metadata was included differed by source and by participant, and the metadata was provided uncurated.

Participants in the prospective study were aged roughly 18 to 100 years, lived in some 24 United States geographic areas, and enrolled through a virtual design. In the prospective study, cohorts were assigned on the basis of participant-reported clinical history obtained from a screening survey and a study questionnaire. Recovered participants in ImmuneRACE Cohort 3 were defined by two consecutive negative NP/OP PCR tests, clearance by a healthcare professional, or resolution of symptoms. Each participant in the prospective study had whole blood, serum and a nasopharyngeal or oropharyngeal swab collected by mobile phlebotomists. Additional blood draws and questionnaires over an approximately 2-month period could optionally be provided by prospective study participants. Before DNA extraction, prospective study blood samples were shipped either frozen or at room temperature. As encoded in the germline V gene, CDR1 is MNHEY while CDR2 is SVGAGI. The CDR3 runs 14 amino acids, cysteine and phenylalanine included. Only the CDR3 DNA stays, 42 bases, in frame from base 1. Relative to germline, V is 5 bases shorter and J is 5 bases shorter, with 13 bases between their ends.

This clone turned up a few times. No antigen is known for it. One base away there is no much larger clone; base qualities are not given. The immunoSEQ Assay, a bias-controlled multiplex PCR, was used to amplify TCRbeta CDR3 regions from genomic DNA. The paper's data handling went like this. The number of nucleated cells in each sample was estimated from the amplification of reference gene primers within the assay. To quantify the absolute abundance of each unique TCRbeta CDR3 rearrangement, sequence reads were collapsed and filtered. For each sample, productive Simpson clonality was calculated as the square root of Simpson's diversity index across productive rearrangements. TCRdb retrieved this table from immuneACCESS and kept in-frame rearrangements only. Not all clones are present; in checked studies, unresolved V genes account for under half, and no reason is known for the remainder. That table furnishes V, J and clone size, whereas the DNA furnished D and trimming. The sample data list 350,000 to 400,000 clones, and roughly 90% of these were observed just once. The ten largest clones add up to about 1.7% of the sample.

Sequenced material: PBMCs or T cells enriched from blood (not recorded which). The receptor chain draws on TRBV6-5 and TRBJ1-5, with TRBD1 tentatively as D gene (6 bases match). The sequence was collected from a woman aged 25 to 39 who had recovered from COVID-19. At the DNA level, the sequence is TGTGCCAGCAGTCTGGCAGGGGACGATCAGCCCCAGCATTTT. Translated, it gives CASSLAGDDQPQHF.